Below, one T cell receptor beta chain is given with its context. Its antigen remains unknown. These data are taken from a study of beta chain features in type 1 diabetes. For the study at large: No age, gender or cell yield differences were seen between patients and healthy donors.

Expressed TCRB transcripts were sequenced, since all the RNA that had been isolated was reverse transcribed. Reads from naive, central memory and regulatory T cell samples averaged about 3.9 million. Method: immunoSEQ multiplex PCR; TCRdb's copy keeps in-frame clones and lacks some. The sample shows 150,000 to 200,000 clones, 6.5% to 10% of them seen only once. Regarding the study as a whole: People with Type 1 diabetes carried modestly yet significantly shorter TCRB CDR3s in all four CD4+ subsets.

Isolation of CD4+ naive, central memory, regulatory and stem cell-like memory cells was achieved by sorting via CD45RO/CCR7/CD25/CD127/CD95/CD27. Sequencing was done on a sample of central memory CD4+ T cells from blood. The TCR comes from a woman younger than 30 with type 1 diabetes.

The CDR3 region has the DNA TGCAGCGTTGAAACAGGTCTTCTTGGCGAGCAGTACTTC. As protein: CSVETGLLGEQYF. The chain is built from TRBV29-1 and TRBJ2-7; D is possibly TRBD1 (5 bases). The CDR3 extends over 13 amino acids. Germline lookup yields CDR1 SQVTM and CDR2 ANQGSEA. Trimming stripped 2 bases from V and 6 bases from J, with 14 bases between.